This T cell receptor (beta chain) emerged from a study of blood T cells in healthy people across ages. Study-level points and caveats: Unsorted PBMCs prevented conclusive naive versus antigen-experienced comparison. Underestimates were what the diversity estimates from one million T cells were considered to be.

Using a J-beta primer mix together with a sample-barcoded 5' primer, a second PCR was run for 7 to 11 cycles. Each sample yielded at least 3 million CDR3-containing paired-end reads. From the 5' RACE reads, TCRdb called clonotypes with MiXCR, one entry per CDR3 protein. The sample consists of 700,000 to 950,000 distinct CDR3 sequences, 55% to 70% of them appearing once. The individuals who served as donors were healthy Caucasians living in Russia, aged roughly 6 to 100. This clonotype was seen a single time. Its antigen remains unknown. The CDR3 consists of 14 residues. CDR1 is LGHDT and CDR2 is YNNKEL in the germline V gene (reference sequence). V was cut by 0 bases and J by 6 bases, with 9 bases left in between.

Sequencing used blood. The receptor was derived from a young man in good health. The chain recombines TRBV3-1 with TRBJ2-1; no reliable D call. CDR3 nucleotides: TGTGCCAGCAGCCAAGATGACTGGACCAATGAGCAGTTCTTC. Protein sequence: CASSQDDWTNEQFF.